These 22 T cell receptor beta chains share one sample of origin, sequenced in a study of shared clonotypes between healthy human individuals. Naivety among CD8 cells was defined by CD45RO negativity and positive CCR7 selection, thereby excluding terminally differentiated effector memory CD45RA+ cells. The repertoire was sequenced with immunoSEQ multiplex PCR; TCRdb's copy has only in-frame clones and lacks some. The sample has some 2,100,000 clones; 85% to 95% are singletons. Material: naive CD8+ T cells from PBMCs. The receptors were sampled from a man younger than 35 in good health. Some clones in this sample may be carry-over from other donors' samples.

This rearrangement joins TRBV2 to TRBJ1-5; the match to TRBD1 covers 10 bases. The length of the CDR3 is 16 residues. J was trimmed by 2 bases and V by 6 bases; bases with no gene match: 7. CDR1 and CDR2 (germline): SNHLY, FYNNEI. The CDR3 DNA reads TGTGCCAGCAGCCCTGACAGGGGGCGCGGCAATCAGCCCCAGCATTTT. It translates to CASSPDRGRGNQPQHF.

The chain joins TRBV30 to TRBJ2-2; a possible D gene is TRBD2 (6 bases). CDR3 size: 16 residues. Germline V gene sequence: CDR1 GTSNPN, CDR2 SVGIG (reference sequence). V was cut by 2 bases and J by 5 bases, with 18 bases left in between. DNA of the CDR3: TGTGCCTGGAGTCCTCACCCGGGGGTTCGGACCGGGGAGCTGTTTTTT. It encodes CAWSPHPGVRTGELFF.

The chain has TRBV5-4 and TRBJ2-1, with 10 bases matching TRBD2. CDR3 length: 16 amino acids. V was pared by 0 bases and J by 5 bases, with 5 bases of the junction left unmatched. CDR1 is SGHNT and CDR2 is YYREEE in the germline V gene (reference sequence). DNA of the CDR3: TGTGCCAGCAGCTTGGAAGCGGGAGGGCCTGACAATGAGCAGTTCTTC. Its protein product is CASSLEAGGPDNEQFF.

The chain uses TRBV7-9 and TRBJ1-4; no definite D call. The V and J ends lost 2 bases and 0 bases respectively, with 7 bases between them. There are 15 residues in the CDR3. The germline V gene has CDR1 SEHNR and CDR2 FQNEAQ (reference sequence). In nucleotides, the CDR3 is TGTGCCAGCAGCTTAAGCCCTGCAACTAATGAAAAACTGTTTTTT. Translated, it gives CASSLSPATNEKLFF.

The V gene is TRBV28, the J gene TRBJ2-5; D is unclear. Germline CDR1 is MDHEN and CDR2 is SYDVKM. This CDR3 has 16 amino acids. V gave up 3 bases and J gave up 5 bases, with 19 bases separating them. This CDR3 reads CASSFWGSEVVETQYF. CDR3 DNA: TGTGCCAGCAGTTTTTGGGGAAGTGAGGTTGTGGAGACCCAGTACTTC.

J is TRBJ1-6 and V is TRBV5-6; TRBD1 agrees at 11 bases. From germline, CDR1 is SGHDT and CDR2 YYEEEE. V lost 0 bases to trimming and J lost 11 bases; unmatched junction nucleotides: 4. This CDR3 is built from 15 residues. This chain's CDR3 is CASSLGGTGGPPLHF. Written as DNA, the CDR3 is TGTGCCAGCAGCTTGGGTGGGACAGGGGGTCCACCCCTCCACTTT. The variable domain in full, with the rest retrieved from reference TRBV5-6 and TRBJ1-6, is DAGVTQSPTHLIKTRGQQVTLRCSPKSGHDTVSWYQQALGQGPQFIFQYYEEEERQRGNFPDRFSGHQFPNYSSELNVNALLLGDSALYLCASSLGGTGGPPLHFGNGTRLTVT.

This chain uses TRBV7-9 with TRBJ2-7, with 14 positions matching TRBD2. Trimming took 5 bases from V and 4 from J; bases not matched to a gene: 4. This CDR3 spans 15 amino acids. The germline V gene has CDR1 SEHNR and CDR2 FQNEAQ (reference sequence). The CDR3 reads CASSTGTSGSYEQYF. CDR3 coding DNA: TGTGCCAGCAGCACCGGGACTAGCGGGAGTTACGAGCAGTACTTC.

The V call is TRBV29-1, the J call TRBJ2-1, with 11 bases matching TRBD2. Germline V gives CDR1 SQVTM, CDR2 ANQGSEA. Trimming at V came to 4 bases and at J to 5 bases, leaving 4 bases not matched to a gene. The CDR3 has 14 residues. The CDR3 spells CSVVGLADDNEQFF. CDR3 bases: TGCAGCGTTGTGGGACTAGCGGACGACAATGAGCAGTTCTTC.

A note on this clone: Other DNA sequences in the sample encode the same CDR3. The rearrangement links TRBV19 to TRBJ1-1, with no clear D. Germline lookup yields CDR1 LNHDA and CDR2 SQIVND (reference sequence). Trimming removed 4 bases from V and 3 bases from J, with 9 bases in between. The CDR3 sequence is 13 residues long. This CDR3 reads CASSTPGYTEAFF. Here the CDR3 DNA reads TGTGCCAGTAGTACCCCGGGGTACACTGAAGCTTTCTTT.

The chain is built from TRBV11-3 and TRBJ2-7; D ambiguous. V was cut by 2 bases and J by 2 bases, with 13 bases left in between. This CDR3 has 15 amino acids. The germline V gene has CDR1 SGHNT and CDR2 YENEEA. This CDR3 is CASSLRTAPAYEQYF. The CDR3 DNA sequence: TGTGCCAGCAGCTTAAGAACCGCCCCAGCCTACGAGCAGTACTTC.

J is TRBJ2-1 and V is TRBV19; the D gene is possibly TRBD2 (6 bases). The CDR3 length is 16 residues. Germline V gene sequence: CDR1 LNHDA, CDR2 SQIVND (reference sequence). V was cut by 7 bases and J by 10 bases, with 26 bases left in between. The chain's CDR3 is CASNRVIGGSTVEQFF. CDR3 coding DNA: TGTGCCAGTAATCGGGTGATTGGGGGGTCCACAGTGGAGCAGTTCTTC.

The V and J genes are TRBV7-9 and TRBJ2-5, with 16 bases matching TRBD2. There are 16 residues in the CDR3. J was trimmed by 3 bases and V by 5 bases; bases with no gene match: 3. Germline CDR1 SEHNR, CDR2 FQNEAQ (reference sequence). In nucleotides, the CDR3 is TGTGCCAGCAGCCAGGGGACTAGCGGGAGGGAAGAGACCCAGTACTTC. Translation gives CASSQGTSGREETQYF.

V and J are TRBV7-9 and TRBJ2-1; tentatively, D is TRBD2 (5 bases). The CDR3 contains 15 residues. Looked up from germline, CDR1 is SEHNR and CDR2 is FQNEAQ (reference sequence). The V end lost 5 bases, the J end lost 2 bases, and 13 bases lay between the germline ends. CDR3 bases: TGTGCCAGCAGCGCCGACTACCTACCCTACAATGAGCAGTTCTTC. Translation gives CASSADYLPYNEQFF.

Details on this clone: The same CDR3 arises from other DNA sequences in this sample as well. The genes are TRBV19 and TRBJ2-1; 7 nucleotides align to TRBD2. The CDR3 contains 15 residues. The germline gives CDR1 LNHDA, CDR2 SQIVND (reference sequence). The V segment lost 1 base and the J segment 3 bases; nucleotides outside the gene matches: 3. This chain's CDR3 is CASSIGASGYNEQFF. The CDR3 nucleotides read TGTGCCAGTAGTATAGGGGCTAGCGGCTACAATGAGCAGTTCTTC. The complete variable domain, with remaining parts taken from reference TRBV19 and TRBJ2-1, reads DGGITQSPKYLFRKEGQNVTLSCEQNLNHDAMYWYRQDPGQGLRLIYYSQIVNDFQKGDIAEGYSVSREKKESFPLTVTSAQKNPTAFYLCASSIGASGYNEQFFGPGTRLTVL.

V gene TRBV19 combines with J gene TRBJ2-3; D not certain. The V end lost 3 bases, the J end lost 2 bases, and 15 bases lay between the germline ends. The CDR3 runs 16 residues. CDR1 is LNHDA and CDR2 is SQIVND in the germline V gene (reference sequence). CDR3 DNA sequence: TGTGCCAGTAGTATGCGTAGGGAAAGGGACACAGATACGCAGTATTTT. Protein sequence: CASSMRRERDTDTQYF.

The chain couples TRBV5-6 to TRBJ1-3; a possible D gene is TRBD1 (5 bases). Trimming left V 1 base short and J 8 bases short, with 10 bases between. The CDR3 extends over 13 amino acids. Per germline, CDR1 SGHDT and CDR2 YYEEEE. CDR3 region: CASSLTRGDTIYF. CDR3 DNA sequence: TGTGCCAGCAGCTTGACCCGGGGGGACACCATATATTTT.

The CDR3 sequence is CASSQRDPTGGEENGYTF. CDR3 nucleotides: TGTGCCAGCAGCCAACGGGACCCCACTGGGGGCGAAGAAAATGGCTACACCTTC. J is TRBJ1-2 and V is TRBV7-9, with D maybe TRBD1 (6 bases). The CDR3 covers 18 residues. The germline V gene has CDR1 SEHNR and CDR2 FQNEAQ (reference sequence). V shed 5 bases and J shed 6 bases, with 28 bases lying between them.

CDR3 bases: TGTGCCAGCAGCCGATACAGGGGAGCAGGGAATGAGCAGTTCTTC. Its translation is CASSRYRGAGNEQFF. The chain couples TRBV7-3 to TRBJ2-1; TRBD1 matches at 7 bases. V shed 5 bases, J shed 7 bases, and the junction held 11 bases outside the gene matches. In germline, CDR1 is SGHTA, CDR2 FQGTGA. The CDR3 runs to 15 residues.

This rearrangement joins TRBV7-9 to TRBJ2-3; no clear D gene. This CDR3 is built from 16 residues. Trimming pared 1 base from V and 1 base from J, leaving 12 bases between. Germline V gene lookup returns CDR1 SEHNR and CDR2 FQNEAQ (reference sequence). This CDR3 is CASSLGDTSRTDTQYF. The CDR3 nucleotides read TGTGCCAGCAGCTTAGGGGATACGAGTCGCACAGATACGCAGTATTTT.

This clone occurred once. This chain connects TRBV19 to TRBJ1-1, with 10 bases aligning to TRBD1. CDR3 size: 16 residues. V was clipped by 6 bases and J by 0 bases; unmatched bases: 7. Germline assignment: CDR1 LNHDA and CDR2 SQIVND (reference sequence). The CDR3 region is CASRTPGQGMNTEAFF. CDR3 nucleotide sequence: TGTGCCAGTAGAACTCCGGGACAGGGGATGAACACTGAAGCTTTCTTT.

The chain carries TRBV27 and TRBJ2-7; 10 bases match TRBD2. With 5 bases clipped from V and 7 bases from J, the junction kept 8 bases outside the gene matches. The length of the CDR3 is 14 residues. Germline CDR1 MNHEY, CDR2 SMNVEV (reference sequence). This chain's CDR3 is CASSTQGLAIEQYF. CDR3 in DNA: TGTGCCAGCAGTACCCAGGGACTAGCGATAGAGCAGTACTTC.

The chain joins TRBV27 to TRBJ1-4; possible D gene TRBD1, 5 bases. There are 14 residues in the CDR3. Between the trimmed V and J ends, which lost 2 bases and 7 bases, there was a span of 11 bases. CDR1 is MNHEY, CDR2 SMNVEV, per germline (reference sequence). The CDR3 sequence is CASSLIGAVEKLFF. The CDR3 coding sequence is TGTGCCAGCAGTTTAATTGGGGCCGTTGAAAAACTGTTTTTT.